A single sample is the source of the 12 T cell receptor beta chains below, sequenced in a study of T cells after yellow fever vaccination. One entry per CDR3 protein results from TCRdb running MiXCR on the 5' RACE reads. The table shows some 390,000 distinct CDR3 sequences, with roughly a sixth occurring only once. Here the sequenced sample was PBMCs, taken before the yellow fever booster vaccination. The receptors shown here come from a man between 18 and 29 years old who received the YFV17D yellow fever vaccine.

This clonotype was found a few times. The rearrangement links TRBV10-3 to TRBJ2-3; no definite D call. The CDR3 extends over 14 amino acids. The ends were cut back, 10 bases at V and 1 base at J, with 15 bases in the middle. Germline V gene lookup returns CDR1 ENHRY and CDR2 SYGVKD. Written as DNA, the CDR3 is TGTGCCACCGGTATGGCGGAACGCACAGATACGCAGTATTTT. Translation gives CATGMAERTDTQYF.

The V call is TRBV28, the J call TRBJ1-5; weak D call: TRBD1 (5 bases). The CDR3 totals 15 residues. The germline V gene encodes CDR1 MDHEN and CDR2 SYDVKM. V lost 7 bases and J lost 2, with 15 bases in between. The CDR3, as DNA: TGTGCCAGCACGCGGCGGGGGAGGCGCAATCAGCCCCAGCATTTT. This translates into CASTRRGRRNQPQHF.

This clonotype was detected only a few times. J is TRBJ1-1 and V is TRBV4-3; the D gene is possibly TRBD1 (5 bases). CDR3 size: 19 residues. V gave up 0 bases and J gave up 1 base, with 21 bases separating them. Germline V CDR1 and CDR2: LGHNA, YSLEER. The CDR3 DNA follows: TGCGCCAGCAGCCAAGATTTCTTGATGTTGGGGACTTCGAACACTGAAGCTTTCTTT. It specifies CASSQDFLMLGTSNTEAFF.

This clonotype was recorded at least ten times. This chain connects TRBV20-1 to TRBJ2-3; 12 bases match TRBD2. V lost 5 bases, J lost 2 bases, and 14 bases stayed unmatched. This CDR3 has 18 amino acids. Germline lookup yields CDR1 DFQATT and CDR2 SNEGSKA (reference sequence). This CDR3 is CSAYELAGGLGVTDTQYF. CDR3 DNA: TGCAGTGCTTACGAACTAGCGGGGGGTTTGGGGGTCACAGATACGCAGTATTTT.

This clonotype was recorded a few times. The chain combines TRBV29-1 with TRBJ2-3; possibly TRBD2 for D (6 bases). The CDR3 has 13 residues. CDR1 SQVTM and CDR2 ANQGSEA come from the germline V gene. CDR3: CSGRGSGTDTQYF. DNA for the CDR3: TGCAGTGGCCGGGGGAGCGGCACAGATACGCAGTATTTT.

This clonotype was detected only a few times. The chain uses TRBV11-3 and TRBJ2-3, with unresolved D. From germline, CDR1 is SGHNT and CDR2 YENEEA. This CDR3 comprises 13 residues. V lost 4 bases and J 0 bases, leaving 5 bases between the germline ends. CDR3 bases: TGTGCCAGCAGCTGGTCAAGCACAGATACGCAGTATTTT. It encodes CASSWSSTDTQYF. Supplemented by reference TRBV11-3 and TRBJ2-3, the full variable domain reads EAGVVQSPRYKIIEKKQPVAFWCNPISGHNTLYWYLQNLGQGPELLIRYENEEAVDDSQLPKDRFSAERLKGVDSTLKIQPAELGDSAVYLCASSWSSTDTQYFGPGTRLTVL.

This clonotype was picked up a small number of times. The chain uses TRBV7-3 and TRBJ2-3; D is unclear. Deletions cut 1 base from V and 6 bases from J, with 14 bases between. The CDR3 runs 15 residues. The V gene's germline CDR1 is SGHTA and CDR2 FQGTGA. CDR3 sequence: CASSLSASKLDTQYF. The CDR3 DNA follows: TGTGCCAGCAGCTTAAGCGCGTCTAAGCTTGATACGCAGTATTTT. The whole variable domain, remainder taken from reference TRBV7-3 and TRBJ2-3, is GAGVSQTPSNKVTEKGKYVELRCDPISGHTALYWYRQSLGQGPEFLIYFQGTGAADDSGLPNDRFFAVRPEGSVSTLKIQRTERGDSAVYLCASSLSASKLDTQYFGPGTRLTVL.

The gene calls are TRBV6-2 or TRBV6-3 and TRBJ2-7; D may be TRBD1 (6 bases). The V gene lost 6 bases and the J gene lost 5 bases, with 20 bases spanning the gap. The germline CDR1 and CDR2 sequences are MNHEY and SVGEGT. This CDR3 is 15 amino acids long. CDR3: CASRLRQGRWDEQYV. CDR3 nucleotides: TGTGCCAGCAGATTGAGGCAGGGGCGCTGGGACGAGCAGTACGTC.

This clonotype showed up just a few times. This CDR3 reads CASSQGIGDWGNQPQHF. The CDR3 region has the DNA TGCGCCAGCAGCCAAGGTATCGGTGATTGGGGCAATCAGCCCCAGCATTTT. This chain connects TRBV4-3 to TRBJ1-5; no clear D gene. This CDR3 region has 17 residues. The V gene lost 1 base and the J gene lost 2 bases, with 15 bases spanning the gap. CDR1 LGHNA and CDR2 YSLEER come from the germline V gene.

There are a few counts of this clonotype. This chain joins TRBV6-5 and TRBJ2-5; 10 nucleotides align to TRBD2. The CDR3 has 16 residues. In germline, CDR1 is MNHEY, CDR2 SVGAGI. J gave up 2 bases and V 0 bases, and 3 bases lay outside the gene matches. CDR3 DNA: TGTGCCAGCAGTTACTCGCTAGCGGGGGCTCAAGAGACCCAGTACTTC. This encodes CASSYSLAGAQETQYF.

In this sample, this clonotype turned up a few times. This chain connects TRBV19 to TRBJ1-6, with D possibly being TRBD1 (6 bases). V lost 4 bases and J lost 6, with 10 bases in between. Germline assignment: CDR1 LNHDA and CDR2 SQIVND (reference sequence). This CDR3 comprises 14 residues. Written as DNA, the CDR3 is TGTGCCAGTAGTACCTCAGGGGTTAATTCACCCCTCCACTTT. Residues: CASSTSGVNSPLHF.

This chain uses TRBV12-3 or TRBV12-4 with TRBJ2-7; D gene uncertain. The germline V and J ends were trimmed by 6 bases and 4 bases, with 16 bases remaining between them. The length of the CDR3 is 14 residues. The CDR3 loop is CASSLIDISYEQYF. CDR3 coding DNA: TGTGCCAGCAGCTTAATAGACATCTCTTACGAGCAGTACTTC.